A selection of T cell receptor beta chains follows, all from one sample in a study of radiation and T cells in renal cell carcinoma. Produced via immunoSEQ multiplex PCR; TCRdb's table is partial and in-frame only. Of tens of thousands of clones in the sample, over 65% were seen once. This material consisted of blood, taken from a patient whose treatment included radiotherapy and nephrectomy. All receptors come from a man aged 55 to 70 with renal cell carcinoma. Each CDR3 is given with its conserved first and last residue. The order of the fields is J gene, clone size, V gene, D gene, CDR3 DNA, CDR3 protein. The D gene is left open where the match is weak. Clone sizes are given selectively: once, few, many, or a class where the clone is expanded.

j_gene: TRBJ2-1
abundance: .
v_gene: TRBV4-3
d_gene: .
CDR3nt: TGCGCCAGCAGCCAAGATCGTGAGAGGGATGAGCAGTTCTTC
CDR3aa: CASSQDRERDEQFF

j_gene: TRBJ2-2
abundance: .
v_gene: TRBV29-1
d_gene: .
CDR3nt: TGCAGCGTTGCAGGGAAGGGCGCCGGGGAGCTGTTTTTT
CDR3aa: CSVAGKGAGELFF

j_gene: TRBJ1-1
abundance: .
v_gene: TRBV6-5
d_gene: .
CDR3nt: TGTGCCAGCAGTCCCCCGGTCGGTAGGGCTTTCTTT
CDR3aa: CASSPPVGRAFF

j_gene: TRBJ2-7
abundance: .
v_gene: TRBV7-2
d_gene: TRBD2
CDR3nt: TGTGCCAGCAGCTCGTCGCCGGGACTAGCGGGAGGGGAGTACTTC
CDR3aa: CASSSSPGLAGGEYF

j_gene: TRBJ2-2
abundance: .
v_gene: TRBV2
d_gene: .
CDR3nt: TGTGCCAGCAGTGAAAGGAGGCAGGGCGCCGGGGAGCTGTTTTTT
CDR3aa: CASSERRQGAGELFF

j_gene: TRBJ1-1
abundance: .
v_gene: TRBV19
d_gene: .
CDR3nt: TGTGCCAGTAGTATAGTAGAAGGCACTGAAGCTTTCTTT
CDR3aa: CASSIVEGTEAFF

j_gene: TRBJ2-6
abundance: .
v_gene: TRBV27
d_gene: .
CDR3nt: TGTGCCAGCAAAGGAGGGGCCAACGTCCTGACTTTC
CDR3aa: CASKGGANVLTF

j_gene: TRBJ2-1
abundance: few
v_gene: TRBV11-1
d_gene: .
CDR3nt: TGTGCCAGCAGCTTTCGAGGGGTGGCCTACAATGAGCAGTTCTTC
CDR3aa: CASSFRGVAYNEQFF

j_gene: TRBJ1-1
abundance: .
v_gene: TRBV6-6
d_gene: .
CDR3nt: TGTGCCAGCAGTTACACCCGAAACACTGAAGCTTTCTTT
CDR3aa: CASSYTRNTEAFF

j_gene: TRBJ2-6
abundance: .
v_gene: TRBV25-1
d_gene: .
CDR3nt: TGTGCCAGCAGTGAAGGGGCCAACGTCCTGACTTTC
CDR3aa: CASSEGANVLTF

j_gene: TRBJ2-2
abundance: .
v_gene: TRBV10-1
d_gene: TRBD2
CDR3nt: TGCGCCAGCAGCTCCGGGACTAGTGTCCCCACCGGGGAGCTGTTTTTT
CDR3aa: CASSSGTSVPTGELFF

j_gene: TRBJ2-3
abundance: .
v_gene: TRBV19
d_gene: TRBD2
CDR3nt: TGTGCCAGTAGAATTAGCGGGAGGGCCCCCACAGATACGCAGTATTTT
CDR3aa: CASRISGRAPTDTQYF

j_gene: TRBJ2-2
abundance: .
v_gene: TRBV29-1
d_gene: TRBD2
CDR3nt: TGCAGCGTTGTGGGAGGTAGCGGGAGTGCGGGGGAGCTGTTTTTT
CDR3aa: CSVVGGSGSAGELFF

j_gene: TRBJ1-2
abundance: few
v_gene: TRBV4-1
d_gene: .
CDR3nt: TGCGCCAGCAGCCAAGGGATCTTTTCGGGCTATGGCTACACCTTC
CDR3aa: CASSQGIFSGYGYTF

j_gene: TRBJ2-3
abundance: .
v_gene: TRBV6-1
d_gene: TRBD1
CDR3nt: TGTGCCAGCAGAGAGCCGGGACAGGGCACAGATACGCAGTATTTT
CDR3aa: CASREPGQGTDTQYF

j_gene: TRBJ1-5
abundance: .
v_gene: TRBV29-1
d_gene: TRBD1
CDR3nt: TGCAGCGTAAGGACAGGGGATCGGAATCAGCCCCAGCATTTT
CDR3aa: CSVRTGDRNQPQHF

j_gene: TRBJ2-3
abundance: few
v_gene: TRBV10-3
d_gene: .
CDR3nt: TGTGCTACAGGGACGACAGATACGCAGTATTTT
CDR3aa: CATGTTDTQYF

j_gene: TRBJ1-5
abundance: few
v_gene: TRBV5-1
d_gene: .
CDR3nt: TGCGCCAGCAGCTTGGGGGGGATCCGTAATCAGCCCCAGCATTTT
CDR3aa: CASSLGGIRNQPQHF

j_gene: TRBJ2-7
abundance: .
v_gene: TRBV19
d_gene: TRBD2
CDR3nt: TGTGCCAGTAGTGGAGCGGGAGGCGATAACGAGCAGTACTTC
CDR3aa: CASSGAGGDNEQYF

j_gene: TRBJ2-7
abundance: .
v_gene: TRBV4-3
d_gene: .
CDR3nt: TGCGCCAGCAGCCAGGGAACCGGGACACACTACTACGAGCAGTACTTC
CDR3aa: CASSQGTGTHYYEQYF

j_gene: TRBJ2-3
abundance: .
v_gene: TRBV6-5
d_gene: TRBD2
CDR3nt: TGTGCCAGCAGTCTAGCGGGAGGGCCTTGGGATACGCAGTATTTT
CDR3aa: CASSLAGGPWDTQYF

j_gene: TRBJ2-7
abundance: .
v_gene: TRBV28
d_gene: TRBD2
CDR3nt: TGTGCCAGCAGTTTGGTCGGTCTAGCGGGGGCCTACTACGAGCAGTACTTC
CDR3aa: CASSLVGLAGAYYEQYF

j_gene: TRBJ2-1
abundance: .
v_gene: TRBV25-1
d_gene: TRBD1
CDR3nt: TGTGCCAGCAGTGTTCCAGGGGGCAAGGGTGAGCAGTTCTTC
CDR3aa: CASSVPGGKGEQFF

j_gene: TRBJ2-1
abundance: .
v_gene: TRBV12-5
d_gene: .
CDR3nt: TGTGCTAGTGGTTTGGGGGACTGGATGGAGCAGTTCTTC
CDR3aa: CASGLGDWMEQFF

j_gene: TRBJ2-3
abundance: .
v_gene: TRBV29-1
d_gene: TRBD2
CDR3nt: TGCAGCTCCCGGCCTAGCGGGAGTGGACATACGCAGTATTTT
CDR3aa: CSSRPSGSGHTQYF

j_gene: TRBJ1-2
abundance: .
v_gene: TRBV25-1
d_gene: .
CDR3nt: TGTGCCAGCAGTGAATCGAATCAGATTAACTATGGCTACACCTTC
CDR3aa: CASSESNQINYGYTF

j_gene: TRBJ2-2
abundance: .
v_gene: TRBV4-1
d_gene: .
CDR3nt: TGCGCCAGCAGCTTCTCCGCAGGAGCGAACACCGGGGAGCTGTTTTTT
CDR3aa: CASSFSAGANTGELFF

j_gene: TRBJ2-3
abundance: once
v_gene: TRBV29-1
d_gene: .
CDR3nt: TGCAGCGTTATCCCATTGGGGAGGGGGGTGAGCACAGATACGCAGTATTTT
CDR3aa: CSVIPLGRGVSTDTQYF

j_gene: TRBJ2-1
abundance: .
v_gene: TRBV9
d_gene: TRBD2
CDR3nt: TGTGCCAGCAGCGTACGTTCCGGGAGGGGCGAGGATGAGCAGTTCTTC
CDR3aa: CASSVRSGRGEDEQFF

j_gene: TRBJ1-2
abundance: many
v_gene: TRBV15
d_gene: .
CDR3nt: TGTGCCACCAGCAGAGAACGGGGCATAGGCGGCTACACCTTC
CDR3aa: CATSRERGIGGYTF

j_gene: TRBJ2-3
abundance: .
v_gene: TRBV28
d_gene: TRBD2
CDR3nt: TGTGCCAGCAGTTTAAGACTTAGCGGGAGCACAGATACGCAGTATTTT
CDR3aa: CASSLRLSGSTDTQYF

j_gene: TRBJ2-7
abundance: .
v_gene: TRBV15
d_gene: .
CDR3nt: TGTGCCACCAGCAGAGGGACTGCGGTCTCCTACGAGCAGTACTTC
CDR3aa: CATSRGTAVSYEQYF

j_gene: TRBJ2-3
abundance: .
v_gene: TRBV5-1
d_gene: TRBD2
CDR3nt: TGCGCCAGCAGCTTGGCACCTAGCGGTAGCACAGATACGCAGTATTTT
CDR3aa: CASSLAPSGSTDTQYF

j_gene: TRBJ1-1
abundance: few
v_gene: TRBV19
d_gene: TRBD1
CDR3nt: TGTGCCAGTAGCCTCACACCGGACAGGGGATCGAACACTGAAGCTTTCTTT
CDR3aa: CASSLTPDRGSNTEAFF

j_gene: TRBJ2-1
abundance: .
v_gene: TRBV19
d_gene: .
CDR3nt: TGTGCCAGTAGTATCGGGGAGGTAGCCAATGAGCAGTTCTTC
CDR3aa: CASSIGEVANEQFF

j_gene: TRBJ2-7
abundance: .
v_gene: TRBV14
d_gene: .
CDR3nt: TGTGCCAGCAGCCAAGAATTGTGGAGGGACGAGCAGTACTTC
CDR3aa: CASSQELWRDEQYF

j_gene: TRBJ2-7
abundance: .
v_gene: TRBV2
d_gene: .
CDR3nt: TGTGCCAGCTGGCTTCAGGGGGGAGATAGGTACGAGCAGTACTTC
CDR3aa: CASWLQGGDRYEQYF

j_gene: TRBJ2-3
abundance: .
v_gene: TRBV5-1
d_gene: .
CDR3nt: TGCGCCAGCACTTTGACTAGAGCCGCAAGTGTCCCGCAGTATTTT
CDR3aa: CASTLTRAASVPQYF

j_gene: TRBJ2-7
abundance: .
v_gene: TRBV5-1
d_gene: TRBD2
CDR3nt: TGCGCCAGCAGCTTGGGGCCCCTAGCGGAAAGCTCCTACGAGCAGTACTTC
CDR3aa: CASSLGPLAESSYEQYF

j_gene: TRBJ2-2
abundance: .
v_gene: TRBV18
d_gene: .
CDR3nt: TGTGCCAGCTCACCAATGGGGACCGGGGAGCTGTTTTTT
CDR3aa: CASSPMGTGELFF

j_gene: TRBJ2-5
abundance: .
v_gene: TRBV5-5
d_gene: TRBD1
CDR3nt: TGTGCCAGCAGCTCCACCGTGCCCGGGACAGGGAGACAAGAGACCCAGTACTTC
CDR3aa: CASSSTVPGTGRQETQYF

j_gene: TRBJ1-2
abundance: .
v_gene: TRBV30
d_gene: TRBD1
CDR3nt: TGTGCCTGGAGTGGGGGACAGGGCGCCGCGCGCTACACCTTC
CDR3aa: CAWSGGQGAARYTF

j_gene: TRBJ2-3
abundance: .
v_gene: TRBV4-1
d_gene: TRBD1
CDR3nt: TGCGCCAGCAGCCAAGAATTCGGCAGGGGGTCGTGGACAGATACGCAGTATTTT
CDR3aa: CASSQEFGRGSWTDTQYF

j_gene: TRBJ1-2
abundance: .
v_gene: TRBV6-1
d_gene: .
CDR3nt: TGTGCCAGCAGTGAACTCCCTAAGGAGGATGGCTACACCTTC
CDR3aa: CASSELPKEDGYTF

j_gene: TRBJ2-2
abundance: .
v_gene: TRBV4-2
d_gene: TRBD2
CDR3nt: TGTGCCAGCAGCCAAGATGGGCGGCGGGAGGGCACCGGGGAGCTGTTTTTT
CDR3aa: CASSQDGRREGTGELFF

j_gene: TRBJ2-7
abundance: many
v_gene: TRBV5-1
d_gene: TRBD1
CDR3nt: TGCGCCAGCAGCTTCCCTAGGGGGCCCCCCTCCTACGAGCAGTACTTC
CDR3aa: CASSFPRGPPSYEQYF

j_gene: TRBJ1-5
abundance: .
v_gene: TRBV19
d_gene: .
CDR3nt: TGTGCCAGTAGTCACCAGACTAATCAGCCCCAGCATTTT
CDR3aa: CASSHQTNQPQHF

j_gene: TRBJ2-6
abundance: once
v_gene: TRBV11-3
d_gene: .
CDR3nt: TGTGCCAGCAGCTTGACAGCTGGGGCCAACGTCCTGACTTTC
CDR3aa: CASSLTAGANVLTF

j_gene: TRBJ2-6
abundance: few
v_gene: TRBV4-1
d_gene: TRBD2
CDR3nt: TGCGCCAGCAGCCAAGACTGGGAGGGGCTCCCGCCTGGGGCCAACGTCCTGACTTTC
CDR3aa: CASSQDWEGLPPGANVLTF

j_gene: TRBJ2-1
abundance: .
v_gene: TRBV9
d_gene: TRBD2
CDR3nt: TGTGCCAGCGGGAGGGAATACAATGAGCAGTTCTTC
CDR3aa: CASGREYNEQFF

j_gene: TRBJ1-1
abundance: once
v_gene: TRBV6-6
d_gene: TRBD1
CDR3nt: TGTGCCAGCAGTGACCCGACAGGGCGGAACACTGAAGCTTTCTTT
CDR3aa: CASSDPTGRNTEAFF

j_gene: TRBJ2-2
abundance: .
v_gene: TRBV6-4
d_gene: .
CDR3nt: TGTGCCAGCAAAGTGGTGGGAAACACCGGGGAGCTGTTTTTT
CDR3aa: CASKVVGNTGELFF

j_gene: TRBJ2-7
abundance: few
v_gene: TRBV6-6
d_gene: TRBD1
CDR3nt: TGTGCCAGCAGTTACTTTGGGATGGTCGGGGAGCAGGGGGCGTACTTC
CDR3aa: CASSYFGMVGEQGAYF

j_gene: TRBJ2-1
abundance: .
v_gene: TRBV4-3
d_gene: TRBD2
CDR3nt: TGCGCCAGCAGCCAAATGGGGACTAGCGATTCTAACAATGAGCAGTTCTTC
CDR3aa: CASSQMGTSDSNNEQFF

j_gene: TRBJ2-3
abundance: .
v_gene: TRBV28
d_gene: TRBD2
CDR3nt: TGTGCCAGCAGGAGCGGGACGGAGGGGTGGGATACGCAGTATTTT
CDR3aa: CASRSGTEGWDTQYF

j_gene: TRBJ1-4
abundance: .
v_gene: TRBV2
d_gene: .
CDR3nt: TGTGCCAGCAGTGAAGTTCAGGGCCCAAGTGAAAAACTGTTTTTT
CDR3aa: CASSEVQGPSEKLFF

j_gene: TRBJ2-7
abundance: .
v_gene: TRBV6-6
d_gene: TRBD2
CDR3nt: TGTGCCAGCCCTAAACCGGGACTAGCGGTCTACGAGCAGTACTTC
CDR3aa: CASPKPGLAVYEQYF